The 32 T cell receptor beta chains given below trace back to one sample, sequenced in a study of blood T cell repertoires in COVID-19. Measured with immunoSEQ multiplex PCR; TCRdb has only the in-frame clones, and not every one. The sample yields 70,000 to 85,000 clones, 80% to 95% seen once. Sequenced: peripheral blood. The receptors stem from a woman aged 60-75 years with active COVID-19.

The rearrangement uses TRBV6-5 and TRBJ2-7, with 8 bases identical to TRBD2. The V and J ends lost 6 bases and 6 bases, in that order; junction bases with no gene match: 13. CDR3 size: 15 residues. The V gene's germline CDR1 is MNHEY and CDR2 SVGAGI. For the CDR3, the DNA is TGTGCCAGCAGGCCGCAGGGGACTAGTCTAAGCGAGCAGTACTTC. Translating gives CASRPQGTSLSEQYF.

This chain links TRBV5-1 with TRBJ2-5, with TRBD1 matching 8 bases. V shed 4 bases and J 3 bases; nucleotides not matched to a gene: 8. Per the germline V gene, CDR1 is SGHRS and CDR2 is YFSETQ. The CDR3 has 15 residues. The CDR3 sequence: CASSRTGGTEETQYF. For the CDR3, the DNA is TGCGCCAGCAGCCGAACAGGGGGGACGGAAGAGACCCAGTACTTC.

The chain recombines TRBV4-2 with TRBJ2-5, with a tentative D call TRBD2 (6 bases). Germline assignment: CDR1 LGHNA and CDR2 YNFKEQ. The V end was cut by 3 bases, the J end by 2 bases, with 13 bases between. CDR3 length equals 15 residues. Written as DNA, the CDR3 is TGTGCCAGCAGCCAGGGGACCGGGACTCAAGAGACCCAGTACTTC. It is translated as CASSQGTGTQETQYF.

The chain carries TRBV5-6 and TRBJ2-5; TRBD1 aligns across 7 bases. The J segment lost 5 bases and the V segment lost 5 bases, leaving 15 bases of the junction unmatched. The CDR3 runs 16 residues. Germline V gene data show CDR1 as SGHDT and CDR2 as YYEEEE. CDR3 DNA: TGTGCCAGCAGTGTGAGGGTTACAGGGGTTCGGGAGACCCAGTACTTC. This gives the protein CASSVRVTGVRETQYF.

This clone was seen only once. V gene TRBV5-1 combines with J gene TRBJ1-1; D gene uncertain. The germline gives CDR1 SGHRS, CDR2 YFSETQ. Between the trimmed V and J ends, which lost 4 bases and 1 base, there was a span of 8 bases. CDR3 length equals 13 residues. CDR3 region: CASSPQENTEAFF. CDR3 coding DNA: TGCGCCAGCAGCCCCCAGGAGAACACTGAAGCTTTCTTT.

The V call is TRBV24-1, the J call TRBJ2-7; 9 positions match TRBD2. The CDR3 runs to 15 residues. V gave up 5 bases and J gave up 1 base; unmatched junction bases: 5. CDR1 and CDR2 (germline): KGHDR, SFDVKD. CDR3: CATSARAGGSYEQYF. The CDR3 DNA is TGTGCCACCAGTGCCCGTGCGGGAGGGTCCTACGAGCAGTACTTC.

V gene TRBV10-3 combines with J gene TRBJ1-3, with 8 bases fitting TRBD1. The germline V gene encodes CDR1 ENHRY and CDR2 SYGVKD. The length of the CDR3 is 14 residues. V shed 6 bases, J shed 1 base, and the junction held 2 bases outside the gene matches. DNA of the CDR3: TGTGCCATCAGAAGACAGGGGTCTGGAAACACCATATATTTT. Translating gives CAIRRQGSGNTIYF.

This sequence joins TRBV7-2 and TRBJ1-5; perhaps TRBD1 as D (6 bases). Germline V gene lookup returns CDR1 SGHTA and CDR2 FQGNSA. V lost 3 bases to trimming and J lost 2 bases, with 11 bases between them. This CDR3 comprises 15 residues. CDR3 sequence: CASSLTKGGNQPQHF. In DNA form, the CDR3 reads TGTGCCAGCAGCTTGACAAAGGGGGGCAATCAGCCCCAGCATTTT.

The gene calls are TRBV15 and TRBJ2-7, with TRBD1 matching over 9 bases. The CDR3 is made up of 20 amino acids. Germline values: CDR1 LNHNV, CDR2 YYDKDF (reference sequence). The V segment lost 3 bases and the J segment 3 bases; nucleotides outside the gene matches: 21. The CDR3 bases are TGTGCCACCAGCAGGGGCCTAGGGGACAGGGCCTTAGCGGAGATCTACGAGCAGTACTTC. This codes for CATSRGLGDRALAEIYEQYF.

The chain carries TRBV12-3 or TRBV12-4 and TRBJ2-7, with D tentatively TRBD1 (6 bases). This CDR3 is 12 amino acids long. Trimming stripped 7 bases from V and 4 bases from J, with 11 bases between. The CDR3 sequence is CASNQQGYEQYF. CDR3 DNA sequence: TGTGCCAGCAACCAACAGGGTTACGAGCAGTACTTC.

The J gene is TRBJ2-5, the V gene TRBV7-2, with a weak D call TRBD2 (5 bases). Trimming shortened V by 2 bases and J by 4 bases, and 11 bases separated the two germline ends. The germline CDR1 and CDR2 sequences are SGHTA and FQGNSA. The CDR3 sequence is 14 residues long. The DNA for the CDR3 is TGTGCCAGCAGCTTATACGGGAAACGAGAGACCCAGTACTTC. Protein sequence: CASSLYGKRETQYF.

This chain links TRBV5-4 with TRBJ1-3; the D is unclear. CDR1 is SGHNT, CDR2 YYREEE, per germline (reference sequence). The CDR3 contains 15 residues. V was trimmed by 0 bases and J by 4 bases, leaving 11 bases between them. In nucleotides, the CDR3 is TGTGCCAGCAGCTTGGCCAACGGGATGGGAAACACCATATATTTT. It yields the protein CASSLANGMGNTIYF.

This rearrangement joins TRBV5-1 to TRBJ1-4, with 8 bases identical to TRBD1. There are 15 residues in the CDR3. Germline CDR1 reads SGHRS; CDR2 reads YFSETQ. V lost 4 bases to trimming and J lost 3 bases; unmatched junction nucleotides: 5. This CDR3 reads CASSPWTGSNEKLFF. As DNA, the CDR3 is TGCGCCAGCAGCCCGTGGACAGGGTCTAATGAAAAACTGTTTTTT.

The CDR3 DNA sequence: TGCGCCAGCAGCCAAGTCGCCGGGGTTGGGGTGGCCGGGGAGCTGTTTTTT. The encoded protein is CASSQVAGVGVAGELFF. The chain uses TRBV4-1 and TRBJ2-2; maybe TRBD2 (5 bases). The CDR3 runs 17 residues. Germline V CDR1 and CDR2: MGHRA, YSYEKL. V was clipped by 1 base and J by 6 bases, with 18 bases between them.

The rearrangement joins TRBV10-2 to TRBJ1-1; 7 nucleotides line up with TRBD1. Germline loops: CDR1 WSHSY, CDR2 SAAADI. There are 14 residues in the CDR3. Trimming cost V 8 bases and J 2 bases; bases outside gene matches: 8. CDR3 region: CASDRQGPNTEAFF. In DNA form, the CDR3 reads TGCGCCAGCGATAGACAGGGCCCCAACACTGAAGCTTTCTTT.

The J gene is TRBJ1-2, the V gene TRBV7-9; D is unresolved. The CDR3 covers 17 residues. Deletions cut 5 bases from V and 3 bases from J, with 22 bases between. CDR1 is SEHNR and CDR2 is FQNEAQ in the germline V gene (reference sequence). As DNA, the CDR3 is TGTGCCAGCAGCCCCCCGGGGTCATTGGGCGCAGACTATGGCTACACCTTC. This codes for CASSPPGSLGADYGYTF.

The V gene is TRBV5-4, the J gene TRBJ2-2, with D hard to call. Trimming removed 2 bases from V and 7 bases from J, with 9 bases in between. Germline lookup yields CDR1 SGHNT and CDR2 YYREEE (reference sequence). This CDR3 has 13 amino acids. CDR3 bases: TGTGCCAGCAGCTTTTCGGTCGACGGGGAGCTGTTTTTT. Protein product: CASSFSVDGELFF.

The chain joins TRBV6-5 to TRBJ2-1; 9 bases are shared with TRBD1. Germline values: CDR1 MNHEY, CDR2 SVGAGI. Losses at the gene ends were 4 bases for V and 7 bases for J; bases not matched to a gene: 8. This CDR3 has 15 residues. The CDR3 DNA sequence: TGTGCCAGCAGTTGGCTGGGACAGGGTGTGAATGAGCAGTTCTTC. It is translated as CASSWLGQGVNEQFF.

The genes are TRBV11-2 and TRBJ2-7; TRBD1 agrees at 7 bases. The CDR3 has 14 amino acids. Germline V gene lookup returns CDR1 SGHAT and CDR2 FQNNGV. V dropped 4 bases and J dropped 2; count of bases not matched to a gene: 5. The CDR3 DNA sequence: TGTGCCAGCAGCTCTCGGACAGGACCCTACGAGCAGTACTTC. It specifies CASSSRTGPYEQYF.

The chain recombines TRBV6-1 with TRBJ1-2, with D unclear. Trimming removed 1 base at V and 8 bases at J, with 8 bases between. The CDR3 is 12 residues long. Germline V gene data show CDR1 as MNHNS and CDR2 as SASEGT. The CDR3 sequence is CASSEVPVGYTF. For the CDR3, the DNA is TGTGCCAGCAGTGAAGTCCCCGTGGGCTACACCTTC.

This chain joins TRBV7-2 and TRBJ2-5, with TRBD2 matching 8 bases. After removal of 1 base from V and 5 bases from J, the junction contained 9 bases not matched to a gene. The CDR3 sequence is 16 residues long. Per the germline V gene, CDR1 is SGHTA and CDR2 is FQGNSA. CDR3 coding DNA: TGTGCCAGCAGCTTAGATCACGGGAGGGCCAGGGAGACCCAGTACTTC. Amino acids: CASSLDHGRARETQYF.

The CDR3 region is CASRGTGRSGNTIYF. The CDR3 bases are TGTGCCAGCAGGGGTACAGGGCGCTCTGGAAACACCATATATTTT. The genes are TRBV28 and TRBJ1-3; D perhaps matches TRBD1 (6 bases). From germline, CDR1 is MDHEN and CDR2 SYDVKM. This CDR3 region has 15 residues. V was pared by 6 bases and J by 0 bases, with 12 bases between.

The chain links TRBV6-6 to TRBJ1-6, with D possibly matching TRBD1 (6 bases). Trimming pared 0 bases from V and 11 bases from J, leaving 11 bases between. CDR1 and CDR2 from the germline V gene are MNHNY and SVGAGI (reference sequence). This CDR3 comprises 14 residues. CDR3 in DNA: TGTGCCAGCAGTTACTCGGGGCAGGGGACACCCCTCCACTTT. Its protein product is CASSYSGQGTPLHF.

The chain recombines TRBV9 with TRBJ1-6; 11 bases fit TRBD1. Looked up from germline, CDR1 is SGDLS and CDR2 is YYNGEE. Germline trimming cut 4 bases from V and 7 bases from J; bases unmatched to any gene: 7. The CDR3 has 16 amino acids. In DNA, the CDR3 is TGTGCCAGCAGCAACCCCTGGACAGGGGGCAATTCACCCCTCCACTTT. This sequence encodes CASSNPWTGGNSPLHF. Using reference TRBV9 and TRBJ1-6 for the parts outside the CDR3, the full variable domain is DSGVTQTPKHLITATGQRVTLRCSPRSGDLSVYWYQQSLDQGLQFLIQYYNGEERAKGNILERFSAQQFPDLHSELNLSSLELGDSALYFCASSNPWTGGNSPLHFGNGTRLTVT.

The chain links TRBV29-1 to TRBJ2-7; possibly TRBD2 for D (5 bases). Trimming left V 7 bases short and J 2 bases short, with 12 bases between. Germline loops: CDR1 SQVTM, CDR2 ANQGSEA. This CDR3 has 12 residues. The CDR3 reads CSATAGTYEQYF. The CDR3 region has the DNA TGCAGCGCTACAGCCGGGACCTACGAGCAGTACTTC.

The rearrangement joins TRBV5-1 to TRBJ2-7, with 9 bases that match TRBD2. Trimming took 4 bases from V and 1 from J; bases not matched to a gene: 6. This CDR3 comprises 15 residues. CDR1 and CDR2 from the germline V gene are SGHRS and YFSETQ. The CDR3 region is CASSLSGRGSYEQYF. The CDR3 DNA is TGCGCCAGCAGCCTTAGCGGGAGAGGGTCCTACGAGCAGTACTTC.

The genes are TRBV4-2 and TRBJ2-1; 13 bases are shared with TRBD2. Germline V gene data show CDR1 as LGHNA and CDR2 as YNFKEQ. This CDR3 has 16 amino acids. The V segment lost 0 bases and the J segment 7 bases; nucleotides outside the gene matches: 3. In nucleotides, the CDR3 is TGTGCCAGCAGCCAAGATATACTAGCGGGAGGGAATGAGCAGTTCTTC. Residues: CASSQDILAGGNEQFF.

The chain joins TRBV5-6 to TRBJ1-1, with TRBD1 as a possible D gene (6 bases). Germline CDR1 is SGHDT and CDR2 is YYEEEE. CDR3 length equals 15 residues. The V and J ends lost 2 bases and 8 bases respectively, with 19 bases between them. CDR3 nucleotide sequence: TGTGCCAGCAGCTTACTTACAGGGTCTTACGCAGAAGCTTTCTTT. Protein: CASSLLTGSYAEAFF.

The CDR3 region has the DNA TGTGCCAGCAGTGCCACAAGCGGGAGTAACGGAGAGACCCAGTACTTC. It encodes CASSATSGSNGETQYF. The chain is built from TRBV6-1 and TRBJ2-5; 8 positions agree with TRBD2. The J segment lost 4 bases and the V segment lost 4 bases, leaving 11 bases of the junction unmatched. CDR3 length: 16 residues. Looked up from germline, CDR1 is MNHNS and CDR2 is SASEGT.

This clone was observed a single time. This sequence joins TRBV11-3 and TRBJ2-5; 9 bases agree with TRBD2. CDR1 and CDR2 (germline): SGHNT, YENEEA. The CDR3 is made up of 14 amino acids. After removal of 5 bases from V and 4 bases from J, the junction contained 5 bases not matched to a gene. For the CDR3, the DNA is TGTGCCAGCAGCCCTAGCGGGACCAGAGAGACCCAGTACTTC. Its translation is CASSPSGTRETQYF.

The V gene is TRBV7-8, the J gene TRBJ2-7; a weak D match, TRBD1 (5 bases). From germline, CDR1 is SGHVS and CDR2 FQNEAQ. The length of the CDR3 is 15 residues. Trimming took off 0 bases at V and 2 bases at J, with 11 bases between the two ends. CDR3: CASSLATGRTYEQYF. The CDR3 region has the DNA TGTGCCAGCAGCTTAGCAACAGGTAGAACCTACGAGCAGTACTTC.

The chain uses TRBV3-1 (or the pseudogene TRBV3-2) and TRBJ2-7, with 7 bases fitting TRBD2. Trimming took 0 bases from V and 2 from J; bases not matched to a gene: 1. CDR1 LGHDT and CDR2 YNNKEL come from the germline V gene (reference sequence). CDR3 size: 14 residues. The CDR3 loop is CASSQDRGAYEQYF. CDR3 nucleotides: TGTGCCAGCAGCCAAGATCGGGGGGCCTACGAGCAGTACTTC.